This record concerns one TCR beta chain sequence. Its antigen is unidentified. The data derive from a study of shared clonotypes between healthy human individuals. Findings of the study overall: Tissues were not sampled, only blood, and their repertoires likely differ.

The data were produced by immunoSEQ multiplex PCR, yet TCRdb's version contains in-frame clones alone and is incomplete. The data hold roughly 1,500,000 clones, with approximately 98.5% observed a single time. The V gene's germline CDR1 is SEHNR and CDR2 FQNEAQ (reference sequence). Trimming cost V 2 bases and J 1 base, with 20 bases left between them. The CDR3 spans 18 residues. V gene TRBV7-9 combines with J gene TRBJ1-1; TRBD1 is a possible D gene (6 bases). Material for sequencing was naive CD4+ T cells sorted from blood. As to subset: CD45RA+ positively selected. This TCR derives from a man aged 25-45 years in good health. The CDR3 nucleotides read TGTGCCAGCAGCTTAACACCGGGACAATCCACGAAGAACACTGAAGCTTTCTTT. Its protein is CASSLTPGQSTKNTEAFF. The variable domain in full, completed from reference TRBV7-9 and TRBJ1-1, reads DTGVSQNPRHKITKRGQNVTFRCDPISEHNRLYWYRQTLGQGPEFLTYFQNEAQLEKSRLLSDRFSAERPKGSFSTLEIQRTEQGDSAMYLCASSLTPGQSTKNTEAFFGQGTRLTVV.